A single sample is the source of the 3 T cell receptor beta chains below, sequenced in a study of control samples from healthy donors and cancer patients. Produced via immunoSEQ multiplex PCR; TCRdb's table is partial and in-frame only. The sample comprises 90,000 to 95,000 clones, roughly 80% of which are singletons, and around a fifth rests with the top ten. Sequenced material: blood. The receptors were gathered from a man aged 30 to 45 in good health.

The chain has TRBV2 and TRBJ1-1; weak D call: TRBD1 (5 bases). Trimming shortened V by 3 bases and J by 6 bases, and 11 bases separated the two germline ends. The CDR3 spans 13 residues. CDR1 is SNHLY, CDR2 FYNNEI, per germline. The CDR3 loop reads CASSDTGGAEAFF. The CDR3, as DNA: TGTGCCAGCAGTGACACGGGGGGTGCTGAAGCTTTCTTT.

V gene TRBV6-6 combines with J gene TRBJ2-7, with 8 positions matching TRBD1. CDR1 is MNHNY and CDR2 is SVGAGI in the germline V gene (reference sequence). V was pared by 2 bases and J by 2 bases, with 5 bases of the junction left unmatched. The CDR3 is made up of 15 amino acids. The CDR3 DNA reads TGTGCCAGCAGTTACGGCGGGACAGGTACCTACGAGCAGTACTTC. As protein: CASSYGGTGTYEQYF.

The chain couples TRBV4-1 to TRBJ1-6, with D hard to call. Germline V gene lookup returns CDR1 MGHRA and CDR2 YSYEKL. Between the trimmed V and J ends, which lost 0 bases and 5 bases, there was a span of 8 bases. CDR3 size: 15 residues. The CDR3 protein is CASSQESINNSPLHF. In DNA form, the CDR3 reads TGCGCCAGCAGCCAAGAAAGTATAAATAATTCACCCCTCCACTTT.